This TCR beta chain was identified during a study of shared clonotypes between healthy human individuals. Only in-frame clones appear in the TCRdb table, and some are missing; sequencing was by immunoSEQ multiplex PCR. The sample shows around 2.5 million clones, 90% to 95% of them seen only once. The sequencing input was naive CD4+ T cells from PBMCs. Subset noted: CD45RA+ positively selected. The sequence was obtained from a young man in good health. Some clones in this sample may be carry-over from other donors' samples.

The CDR3 DNA reads as TGTGCCAGCAGGGACGCCGGGACTATTCGGTCTAACGAGCAGTACTTC. Its protein is CASRDAGTIRSNEQYF. The rearrangement uses TRBV28 and TRBJ2-7; 7 bases are a match to TRBD2. The junction had 16 bases not matched to a gene; V was cut back by 6 bases and J by 5 bases. The CDR3 length is 16 residues. Germline-derived CDR1 and CDR2 are MDHEN and SYDVKM.